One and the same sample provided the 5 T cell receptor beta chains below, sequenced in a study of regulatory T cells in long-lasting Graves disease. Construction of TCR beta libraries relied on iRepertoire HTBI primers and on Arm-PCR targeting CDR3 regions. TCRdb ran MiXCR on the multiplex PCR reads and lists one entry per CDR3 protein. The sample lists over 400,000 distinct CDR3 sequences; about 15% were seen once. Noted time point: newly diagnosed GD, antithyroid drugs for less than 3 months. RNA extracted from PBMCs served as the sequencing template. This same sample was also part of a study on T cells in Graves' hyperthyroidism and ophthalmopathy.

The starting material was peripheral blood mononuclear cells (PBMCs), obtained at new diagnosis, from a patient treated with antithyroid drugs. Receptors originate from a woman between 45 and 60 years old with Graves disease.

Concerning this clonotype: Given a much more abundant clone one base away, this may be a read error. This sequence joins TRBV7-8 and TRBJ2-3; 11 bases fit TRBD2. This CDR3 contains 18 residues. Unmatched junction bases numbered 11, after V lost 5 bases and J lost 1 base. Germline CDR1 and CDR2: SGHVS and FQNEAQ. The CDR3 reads CASSTTLRGLAGTDTQYF. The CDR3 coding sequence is TGTGCCAGCAGCACTACCCTCAGGGGACTAGCGGGCACAGATACGCAGTATTTT.

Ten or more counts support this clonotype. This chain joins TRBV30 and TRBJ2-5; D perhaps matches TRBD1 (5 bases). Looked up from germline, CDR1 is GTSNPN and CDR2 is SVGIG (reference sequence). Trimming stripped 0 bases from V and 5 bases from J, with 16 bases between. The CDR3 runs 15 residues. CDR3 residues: CAWSVGLTHRETQYF. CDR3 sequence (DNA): TGTGCCTGGAGTGTTGGTCTGACCCACAGGGAGACCCAGTACTTC.

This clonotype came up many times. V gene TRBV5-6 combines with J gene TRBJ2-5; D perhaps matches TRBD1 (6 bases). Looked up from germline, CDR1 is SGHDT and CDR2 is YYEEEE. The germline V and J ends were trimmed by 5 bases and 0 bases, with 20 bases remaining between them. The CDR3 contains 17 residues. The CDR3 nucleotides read TGTGCCAGCAGTTTCCCCACAGGGCTATCGGACCAAGAGACCCAGTACTTC. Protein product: CASSFPTGLSDQETQYF.

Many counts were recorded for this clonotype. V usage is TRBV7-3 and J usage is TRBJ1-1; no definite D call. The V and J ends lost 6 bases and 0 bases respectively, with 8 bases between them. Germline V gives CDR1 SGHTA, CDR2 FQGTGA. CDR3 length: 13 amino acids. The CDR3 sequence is CASRRHLNTEAFF. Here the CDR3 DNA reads TGTGCCAGCAGACGCCACTTGAACACTGAAGCTTTCTTT.

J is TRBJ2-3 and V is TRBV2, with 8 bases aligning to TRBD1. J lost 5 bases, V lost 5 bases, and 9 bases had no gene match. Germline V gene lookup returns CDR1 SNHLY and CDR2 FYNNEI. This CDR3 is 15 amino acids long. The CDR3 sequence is CASSYQQGAGDTQYF. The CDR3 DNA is TGTGCCAGCAGTTATCAGCAGGGGGCCGGAGATACGCAGTATTTT.